A selection of T cell receptor beta chains follows, all from one sample in a study of read filtering for tumor transcriptome and immune sequencing. TCRdb passed the reads through MiXCR, listing each CDR3 protein once. The sample lists around 48,000 distinct CDR3 sequences, roughly a fifth occurring once. The source material was a population of CD138-negative cells sorted from bone marrow. All receptors come from a donor at least 40 years old with multiple myeloma. Each CDR3 is given with its conserved first and last residue. A D gene is named only where the DNA matches it firmly. Clone size is given for some rows only: seen once, a few or many times, or a class if the clone is expanded.

TRBJ1-4 many TRBD1 TRBV20-1 TGCAGTGCTAGATGGGGACAGACCACAACTAATGAAAAACTGTTTTTT CSARWGQTTTNEKLFF
TRBJ2-1 many - TRBV2 TGTGCCGCAGGGCCCGGAAGGAATGAGCAGTTCTTC CAAGPGRNEQFF
TRBJ1-1 many - TRBV29-1 TGCAGCGGGACAACAGGGAGGACTGAAGCTTTCTTT CSGTTGRTEAFF
TRBJ2-1 many TRBD2 TRBV20-1 TGCAGTGCTACACTAGCGGGAGTCAATGAGCAGTTCTTC CSATLAGVNEQFF
TRBJ2-3 few - TRBV20-1 TGCAGTGCTAAATCCGGGACCCTAAGGGGGGCAGATACGCAGTATTTT CSAKSGTLRGADTQYF
TRBJ2-7 - - TRBV12-3/TRBV12-4 TGTGTCAGCAGTTTTGGGGGGGAGCAGTACTTC CVSSFGGEQYF
TRBJ2-3 many TRBD2 TRBV7-9 TGTGCCAGCAGCTTATCAAACAGCGGGGGGGCTGGAGATACGCAGTATTTT CASSLSNSGGAGDTQYF
TRBJ2-3 - TRBD2 TRBV7-2 TGTGCCAGCAGCTTGCAGCGGGGGAACCTTGGTACGCAGTATTTT CASSLQRGNLGTQYF
TRBJ2-7 many - TRBV20-1 TGCAGTGGAAGGAGCGACTACGAGCAGTACTTC CSGRSDYEQYF
TRBJ2-5 - TRBD2 TRBV6-6 TGTGCCAGCAGTTCCCCCCGGGGGGGCGGGAGGTCAGAGACCCAGTACTTC CASSSPRGGGRSETQYF
TRBJ2-4 many - TRBV20-1 TGCAGTGCTAGTTCTCCGGCTCAAAACATTCAGTACTTC CSASSPAQNIQYF
TRBJ2-1 many - TRBV29-1 TGCAGCGTTCCCCAGCAGCGTCCAACCTACAATGAGCAGTTCTTC CSVPQQRPTYNEQFF
TRBJ1-5 many - TRBV19 TGTGCCAGTAGTATAAAATTCGGCCCTCAGCCCCAGCATTTT CASSIKFGPQPQHF
TRBJ1-4 many - TRBV19 TGTGCCAGCCGGGGGAGGACGAGGGAAAAACTGTTTTTT CASRGRTREKLFF
TRBJ2-6 many TRBD2 TRBV7-3 TGTGCCAGCAGCTCCCGACGGGGAGGGGTAGGGGCCAACGTCCTGACTTTC CASSSRRGGVGANVLTF
TRBJ2-7 many - TRBV19 TGTGCCAGTAGTACCCCCGGGACTGGCTCCTACGAGCAGTACTTC CASSTPGTGSYEQYF
TRBJ1-3 few - TRBV18 TGTGCCAGCTCAGATCCGGTCTTCTCTGGAAACACCATATATTTT CASSDPVFSGNTIYF
TRBJ2-1 many TRBD2 TRBV20-1 TGCAGTGCTAGAGCTGCGGGACTAGCGGCTTACAATGAGCAGTTCTTC CSARAAGLAAYNEQFF
TRBJ2-7 many TRBD1 TRBV20-1 TGCAGTGCAAGGACAGGGGGCGCGGTCGAGCAGTACTTC CSARTGGAVEQYF
TRBJ1-2 - - TRBV5-1 TGCGCCAGCAGCTTGGGGGATTTCAACTATGGCTACACCTTC CASSLGDFNYGYTF
TRBJ1-2 - - TRBV30 TGTGCCTGGGGTTTCGCGGATGGCTACACCTTC CAWGFADGYTF
TRBJ2-1 many - TRBV6-6 TGTGCCAGCAGTTACTCGGCCGGGACCTACAATGAGCAGTTCTTC CASSYSAGTYNEQFF
TRBJ2-1 many - TRBV5-1 TGCGCCAGCAGCTTGGTGGCCGACAGCGTAAATGAGCAGTTCTTC CASSLVADSVNEQFF
TRBJ1-3 many TRBD1 TRBV29-1 TGCAGCGTTCCCGGGACAGGGGTTCCTGGAAACACCATATATTTT CSVPGTGVPGNTIYF
TRBJ2-1 many TRBD2 TRBV20-1 TGCAGTGCTAGTCGGGCGGGAGGCCCCAATGAGCAGTTCTTC CSASRAGGPNEQFF
TRBJ2-5 many - TRBV2 TGTGCCAGCAGCCCCGGGCAGTCATGGGCCCAGTACTTC CASSPGQSWAQYF
TRBJ1-2 many - TRBV29-1 TGCAGCGTTGCAGACGTCGCTAACTATGGCTACACCTTC CSVADVANYGYTF
TRBJ2-3 many - TRBV20-1 TGCAGTGCTAGCGGAAGCACAGATACGCAGTATTTT CSASGSTDTQYF
TRBJ2-7 many TRBD1 TRBV14 TGTGCCAGCAGCCAAGCCGGGACAGGTTTCTCCTACGAGCAGTACTTC CASSQAGTGFSYEQYF
TRBJ1-1 many - TRBV19 TGTGCCAGTAGTATAGATCTGGGGAGGGTGGGTTCCGCTGAAGCTTTCTTT CASSIDLGRVGSAEAFF
TRBJ1-4 many - TRBV6-5 TGTGCCAGCAGTTACTTCTTCCGGGATCGGGTTGAAAAACTGTTTTTT CASSYFFRDRVEKLFF
TRBJ2-7 many - TRBV10-1 TGCGCCAGCAGTGAGTCCGGGAGAACCTACGAGCAGTACTTC CASSESGRTYEQYF
TRBJ2-2 - TRBD2 TRBV20-1 TGCAGTGCTAGGCTTGGCGGGAGGGCGGTCGGGGAGCCGTTTTTT CSARLGGRAVGEPFF
TRBJ2-2 few - TRBV27 TGTGCCAGCAGTTGGGCGGGAACCGGGGAGCTGTTTTTT CASSWAGTGELFF
TRBJ1-1 many - TRBV28 TGTGCCAGCGAAAGAACTGAAGCTTTCTTT CASERTEAFF
TRBJ2-1 many - TRBV20-1 TGCAGTGCTATTAAGGGGTACAATGAGCAGTTCTTC CSAIKGYNEQFF
TRBJ2-3 many - TRBV20-1 TGCAGTGCTAGAGTCCCCGGCACAGATACGCAGTATTTT CSARVPGTDTQYF
TRBJ2-6 many - TRBV6-2/TRBV6-3 TGTGCCAGCATCGGACTTGAGGGGGGGGCCAACGTCCTGACTTTC CASIGLEGGANVLTF
TRBJ2-4 many - TRBV14 TGTGCCAGCAGCCAGGGACTCAGACAGTACTTC CASSQGLRQYF
TRBJ1-1 many - TRBV29-1 TGCAGCGTTGATAGTCCGGACCGTGGGGGGACTGAAGCTTTCTTT CSVDSPDRGGTEAFF
TRBJ1-1 many - TRBV15 TGTGCCACCAGCTGGGTAAGAACAGGGATGGGAGCTTTCTTT CATSWVRTGMGAFF
TRBJ2-3 few TRBD2 TRBV7-2 TGTGCCAGCAGCTTACTCTCGGCGGGAGCAGGTACAGATACGCAGTATTTT CASSLLSAGAGTDTQYF
TRBJ1-1 many - TRBV18 TGTGCCAGCTCACCGGCCTTCAGGGGTTCAGAAGCTTTCTTT CASSPAFRGSEAFF
TRBJ2-1 many TRBD2 TRBV29-1 TGCAGCGTTGGTAAAAGCGGGAGGGGGGACAGTGAGCAGTTCTTC CSVGKSGRGDSEQFF
TRBJ2-1 many - TRBV7-9 TGTGCCAGCAGCCCCCCGAGTGTGGGAGGCAATGAGCAGTTCTTC CASSPPSVGGNEQFF
TRBJ2-1 - - TRBV20-1 TGCAGTGCTACGGACACTTGCAATAAGCAGTTCTTC CSATDTCNKQFF
TRBJ2-1 - - TRBV28 TGTGCCAGCAGTTTGGGGACCTCAAACGAGCAGTTCTTC CASSLGTSNEQFF
TRBJ2-2 many - TRBV6-2/TRBV6-3 TGTGCCAGCAGTTACGGGGCGGCACCTACCGGGGAGCTGTTTTTT CASSYGAAPTGELFF
TRBJ2-5 few TRBD2 TRBV14 TGTGCCAGCAGCCGGGGACTAGGGCAAGAGACCCAGTACTTC CASSRGLGQETQYF
TRBJ2-1 many TRBD2 TRBV19 TGTGCCAGTAGTATAGAAAGTCGGCGGGAGAAGTTCTTC CASSIESRREKFF